This record covers a single T cell receptor beta chain. TCRdb's copy holds only in-frame clones and misses some; the assay was immunoSEQ multiplex PCR. The table lists 200,000 to 250,000 clones, 85% to 90% of them singletons. The source of the sample is a study of blood T cell repertoires in COVID-19. V was clipped by 7 bases and J by 6 bases, with 13 bases between them. The CDR3 is 12 residues long. CDR1 is SQVTM and CDR2 is ANQGSEA in the germline V gene. This TCR came from a man in his sixties with acute or convalescent COVID-19. Material for sequencing was peripheral blood. This chain links TRBV29-1 with TRBJ2-1, with TRBD2 as a possible D gene (5 bases). This chain's CDR3 is CSAVPRGNEQFF. The CDR3, as DNA: TGCAGCGCCGTACCCCGGGGCAATGAGCAGTTCTTC.